This record covers a single T cell receptor beta chain. This sample was taken from a study of T cells in localized non-small cell lung cancer. This CDR3 region has 13 residues. Germline V gives CDR1 SGHNT, CDR2 YENEEA. Between the trimmed V and J ends, which lost 5 bases and 2 bases, there was a span of 6 bases. The protocol was immunoSEQ multiplex PCR, while the TCRdb copy is restricted to in-frame clones and leaves out a portion. The table shows about 11,000 clones, with more than 85% occurring only once. This clonotype originated in a male donor older than 55 with stage III lung adenocarcinoma. The material sequenced was peripheral blood, taken before any cancer treatment. The chain carries TRBV11-3 and TRBJ2-2; D gene uncertain. CDR3 in DNA: TGTGCCAGCAGCCAGACCAACACCGGGGAGCTGTTTTTT. Its protein is CASSQTNTGELFF.